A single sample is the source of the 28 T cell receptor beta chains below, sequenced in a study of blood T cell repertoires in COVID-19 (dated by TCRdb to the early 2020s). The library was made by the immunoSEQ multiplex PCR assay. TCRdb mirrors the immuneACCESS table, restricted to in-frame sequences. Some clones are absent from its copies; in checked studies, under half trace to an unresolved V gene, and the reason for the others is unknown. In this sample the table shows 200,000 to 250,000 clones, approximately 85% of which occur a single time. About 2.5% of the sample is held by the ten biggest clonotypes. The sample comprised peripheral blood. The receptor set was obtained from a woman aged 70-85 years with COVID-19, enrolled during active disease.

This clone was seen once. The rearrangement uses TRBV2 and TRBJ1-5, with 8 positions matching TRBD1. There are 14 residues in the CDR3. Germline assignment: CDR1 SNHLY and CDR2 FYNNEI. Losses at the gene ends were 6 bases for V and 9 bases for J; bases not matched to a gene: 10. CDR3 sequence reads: CASRAGQVPAPQHF. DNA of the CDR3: TGTGCCAGCAGGGCGGGACAGGTACCCGCGCCCCAGCATTTT.

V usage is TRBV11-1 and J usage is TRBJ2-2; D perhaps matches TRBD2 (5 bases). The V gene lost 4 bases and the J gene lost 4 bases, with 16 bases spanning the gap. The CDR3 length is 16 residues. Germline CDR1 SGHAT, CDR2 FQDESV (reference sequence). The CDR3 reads CASSSSGRLATGELFF. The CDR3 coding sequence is TGTGCCAGCAGCTCCTCTGGTCGGCTAGCCACCGGGGAGCTGTTTTTT.

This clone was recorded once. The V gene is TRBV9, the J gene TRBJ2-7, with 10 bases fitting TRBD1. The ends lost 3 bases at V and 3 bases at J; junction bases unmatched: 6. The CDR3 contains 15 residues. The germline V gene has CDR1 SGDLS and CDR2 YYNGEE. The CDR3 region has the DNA TGTGCCAGCAGCGCCGCAGGACAGGGGGACTACGAGCAGTACTTC. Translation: CASSAAGQGDYEQYF. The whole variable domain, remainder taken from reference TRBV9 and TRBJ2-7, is DSGVTQTPKHLITATGQRVTLRCSPRSGDLSVYWYQQSLDQGLQFLIQYYNGEERAKGNILERFSAQQFPDLHSELNLSSLELGDSALYFCASSAAGQGDYEQYFGPGTRLTVT.

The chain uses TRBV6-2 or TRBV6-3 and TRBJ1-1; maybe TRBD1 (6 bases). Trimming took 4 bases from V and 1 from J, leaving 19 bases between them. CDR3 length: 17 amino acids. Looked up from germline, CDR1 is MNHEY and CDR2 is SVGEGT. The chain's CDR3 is CASSSPLKQGRNTEAFF. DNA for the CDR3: TGTGCCAGCAGTTCCCCCCTTAAACAGGGACGGAACACTGAAGCTTTCTTT.

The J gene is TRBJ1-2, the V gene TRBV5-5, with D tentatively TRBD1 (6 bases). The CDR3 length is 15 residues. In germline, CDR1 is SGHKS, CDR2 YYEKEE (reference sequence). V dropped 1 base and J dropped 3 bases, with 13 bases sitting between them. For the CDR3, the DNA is TGTGCCAGCAGCTTGACCGGACAGCCAGACTATGGCTACACCTTC. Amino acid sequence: CASSLTGQPDYGYTF.

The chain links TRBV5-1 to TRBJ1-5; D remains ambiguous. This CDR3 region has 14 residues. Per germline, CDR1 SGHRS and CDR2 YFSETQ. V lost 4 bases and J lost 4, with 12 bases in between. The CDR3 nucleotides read TGCGCCAGCAGCCCCGACGGAGGTAATCAGCCCCAGCATTTT. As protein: CASSPDGGNQPQHF.

Here the CDR3 DNA reads TGTGCCAGCAGCTTAGTCGGGGTAGAGGGCTATGGCTACACCTTC. Its protein is CASSLVGVEGYGYTF. This chain links TRBV7-9 with TRBJ1-2; D gene uncertain. Trimming removed 1 base at V and 4 bases at J, with 13 bases between. The CDR3 spans 15 residues. Per the germline V gene, CDR1 is SEHNR and CDR2 is FQNEAQ (reference sequence).

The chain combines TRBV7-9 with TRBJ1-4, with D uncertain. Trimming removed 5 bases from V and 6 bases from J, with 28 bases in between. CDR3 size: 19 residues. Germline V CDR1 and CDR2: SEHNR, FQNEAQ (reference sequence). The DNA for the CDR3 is TGTGCCAGCAGCCGGATCCGGGGTAATAAGAAAGCAGCTGATGAAAAACTGTTTTTT. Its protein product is CASSRIRGNKKAADEKLFF.

In nucleotides, the CDR3 is TGTGCCAGCAGCTTCGCAGGGGTTGGTGGCTACACCTTC. This encodes CASSFAGVGGYTF. The rearrangement joins TRBV11-3 to TRBJ1-2; D may be TRBD1 (6 bases). The CDR3 contains 13 residues. Germline CDR1 and CDR2: SGHNT and YENEEA. Trimming took 3 bases from V and 7 from J, leaving 12 bases between them.

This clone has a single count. As DNA, the CDR3 is TGTGCCAGCTCGGAACAGGGGGCTGGTAATAATTCACCCCTCCACTTT. Its protein is CASSEQGAGNNSPLHF. The chain carries TRBV18 and TRBJ1-6, with TRBD1 identical over 9 bases. Germline V gives CDR1 KGHSH, CDR2 LQKENI. This CDR3 region has 16 residues. The ends lost 6 bases at V and 5 bases at J; junction bases unmatched: 8. Full variable domain (missing parts from reference TRBV18 and TRBJ1-6): NAGVMQNPRHLVRRRGQEARLRCSPMKGHSHVYWYRQLPEEGLKFMVYLQKENIIDESGMPKERFSAEFPKEGPSILRIQQVVRGDSAAYFCASSEQGAGNNSPLHFGNGTRLTVT.

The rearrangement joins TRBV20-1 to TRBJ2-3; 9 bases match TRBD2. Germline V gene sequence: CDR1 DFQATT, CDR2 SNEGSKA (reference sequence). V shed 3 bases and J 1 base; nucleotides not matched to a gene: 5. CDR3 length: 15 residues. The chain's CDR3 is CSASWAGGGTDTQYF. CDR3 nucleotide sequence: TGCAGTGCTAGTTGGGCGGGAGGGGGCACAGATACGCAGTATTTT.

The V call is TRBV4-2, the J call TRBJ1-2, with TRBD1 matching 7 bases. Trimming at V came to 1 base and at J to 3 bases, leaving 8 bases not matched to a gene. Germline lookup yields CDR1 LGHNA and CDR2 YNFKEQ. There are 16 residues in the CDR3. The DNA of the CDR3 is TGTGCCAGCAGCCAAGCCCTCAGGGGGATCGACTATGGCTACACCTTC. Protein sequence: CASSQALRGIDYGYTF.

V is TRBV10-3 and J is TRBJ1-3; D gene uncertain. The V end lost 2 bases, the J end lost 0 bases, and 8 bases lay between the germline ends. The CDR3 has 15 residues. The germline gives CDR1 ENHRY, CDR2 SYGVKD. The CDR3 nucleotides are TGTGCCATCAGTGAGAGACACATCTCTGGAAACACCATATATTTT. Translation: CAISERHISGNTIYF.

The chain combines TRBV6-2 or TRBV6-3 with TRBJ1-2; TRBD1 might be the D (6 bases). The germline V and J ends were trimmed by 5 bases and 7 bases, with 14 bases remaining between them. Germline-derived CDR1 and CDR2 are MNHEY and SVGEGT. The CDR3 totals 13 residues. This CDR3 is CASSPGQSSGYTF. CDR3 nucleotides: TGTGCCAGCAGTCCCGGACAGTCAAGTGGCTACACCTTC.

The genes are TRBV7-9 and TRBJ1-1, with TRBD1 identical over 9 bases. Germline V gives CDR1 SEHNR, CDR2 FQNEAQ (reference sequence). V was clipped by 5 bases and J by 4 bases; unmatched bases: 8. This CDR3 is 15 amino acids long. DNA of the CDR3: TGTGCCAGCAGCCCACAGGACAGGGGAGCCACTGAAGCTTTCTTT. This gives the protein CASSPQDRGATEAFF.

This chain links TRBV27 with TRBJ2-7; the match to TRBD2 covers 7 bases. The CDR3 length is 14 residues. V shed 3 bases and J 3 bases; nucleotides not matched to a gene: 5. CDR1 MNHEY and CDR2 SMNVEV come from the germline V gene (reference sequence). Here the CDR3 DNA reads TGTGCCAGCAGTTTTCGGGGGGAGAACTACGAGCAGTACTTC. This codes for CASSFRGENYEQYF.

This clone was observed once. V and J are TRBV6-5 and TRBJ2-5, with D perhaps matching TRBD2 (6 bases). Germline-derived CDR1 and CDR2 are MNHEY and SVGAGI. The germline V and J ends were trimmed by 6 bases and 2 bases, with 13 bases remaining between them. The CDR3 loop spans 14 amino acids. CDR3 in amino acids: CASSSRDWQETQYF. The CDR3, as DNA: TGTGCCAGCAGCTCCCGGGACTGGCAAGAGACCCAGTACTTC.

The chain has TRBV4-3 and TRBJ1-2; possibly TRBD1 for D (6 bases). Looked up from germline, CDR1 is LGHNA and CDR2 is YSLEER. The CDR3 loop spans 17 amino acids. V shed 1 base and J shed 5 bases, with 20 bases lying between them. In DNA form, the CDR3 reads TGCGCCAGCAGCCAAGGGAGGACAGTTGGCGATGTTTATGGCTACACCTTC. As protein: CASSQGRTVGDVYGYTF.

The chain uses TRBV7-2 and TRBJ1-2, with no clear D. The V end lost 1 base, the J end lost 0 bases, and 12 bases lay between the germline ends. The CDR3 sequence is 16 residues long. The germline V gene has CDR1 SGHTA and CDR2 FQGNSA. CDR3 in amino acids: CASSLVVGSPNYGYTF. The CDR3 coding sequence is TGTGCCAGCAGCTTAGTCGTGGGCAGCCCTAACTATGGCTACACCTTC. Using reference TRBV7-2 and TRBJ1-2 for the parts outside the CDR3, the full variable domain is GAGVSQSPSNKVTEKGKDVELRCDPISGHTALYWYRQSLGQGLEFLIYFQGNSAPDKSGLPSDRFSAERTGGSVSTLTIQRTQQEDSAVYLCASSLVVGSPNYGYTFGSGTRLTVV.

CDR3 nucleotide sequence: TGTGCCAGCAGCAGGACTCGGGACACTTTTTATGGCTACACCTTC. It specifies CASSRTRDTFYGYTF. The rearrangement joins TRBV2 to TRBJ1-2, with a possible D match to TRBD1 (6 bases). The V end lost 6 bases, the J end lost 5 bases, and 19 bases lay between the germline ends. The CDR3 loop spans 15 amino acids. The germline V gene encodes CDR1 SNHLY and CDR2 FYNNEI.

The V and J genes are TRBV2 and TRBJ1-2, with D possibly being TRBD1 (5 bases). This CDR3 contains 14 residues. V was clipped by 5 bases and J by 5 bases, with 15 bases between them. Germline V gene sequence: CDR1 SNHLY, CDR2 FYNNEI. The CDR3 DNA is TGTGCCAGCAGTACTGAAGGGGAGGGATATGGCTACACCTTC. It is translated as CASSTEGEGYGYTF.

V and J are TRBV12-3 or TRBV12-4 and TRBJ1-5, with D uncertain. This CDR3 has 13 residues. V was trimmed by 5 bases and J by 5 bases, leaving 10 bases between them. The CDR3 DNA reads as TGTGCCAGCAGTCGTTCGGGGTATCAGCCCCAGCATTTT. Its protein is CASSRSGYQPQHF.

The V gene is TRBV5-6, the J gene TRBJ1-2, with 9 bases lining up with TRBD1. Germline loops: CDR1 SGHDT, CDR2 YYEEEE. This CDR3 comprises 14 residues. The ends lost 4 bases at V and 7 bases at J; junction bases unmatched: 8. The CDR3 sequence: CASSGDRVIGGYTF. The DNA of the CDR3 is TGTGCCAGCAGCGGGGACAGGGTGATAGGTGGCTACACCTTC.

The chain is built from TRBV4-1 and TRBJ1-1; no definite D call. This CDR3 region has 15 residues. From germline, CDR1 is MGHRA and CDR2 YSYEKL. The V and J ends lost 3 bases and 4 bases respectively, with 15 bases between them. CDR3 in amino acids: CASSQDAGGFTEAFF. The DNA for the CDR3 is TGCGCCAGCAGCCAGGATGCTGGAGGGTTCACTGAAGCTTTCTTT.

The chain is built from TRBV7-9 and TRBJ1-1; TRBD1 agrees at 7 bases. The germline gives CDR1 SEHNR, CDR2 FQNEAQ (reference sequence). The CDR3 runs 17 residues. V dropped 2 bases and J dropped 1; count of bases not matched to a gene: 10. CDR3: CASSLYPLTGRNTEAFF. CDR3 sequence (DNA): TGTGCCAGCAGCTTATACCCCCTGACAGGGAGGAACACTGAAGCTTTCTTT.

CDR3 nucleotides: TGTGCCAGCAGCCAAGCGGGGGTACAAGGCGAAGCTTTCTTT. Translation: CASSQAGVQGEAFF. The chain is built from TRBV3-1 (or the pseudogene TRBV3-2) and TRBJ1-1; tentative D call: TRBD1 (5 bases). Per the germline V gene, CDR1 is LGHDT and CDR2 is YNNKEL (reference sequence). V was cut by 1 base and J by 8 bases, with 14 bases left in between. The length of the CDR3 is 14 residues.

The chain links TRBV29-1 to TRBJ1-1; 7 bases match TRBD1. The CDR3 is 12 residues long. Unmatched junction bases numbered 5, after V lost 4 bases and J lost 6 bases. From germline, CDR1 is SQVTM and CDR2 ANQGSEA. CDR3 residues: CSVGQGVSEAFF. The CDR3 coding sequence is TGCAGCGTTGGCCAGGGGGTTTCTGAAGCTTTCTTT.

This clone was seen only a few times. CDR3 sequence: CASPPMGARTEAFF. For the CDR3, the DNA is TGTGCCAGCCCACCCATGGGCGCCCGGACTGAAGCTTTCTTT. This sequence joins TRBV28 and TRBJ1-1; D remains unclear. Looked up from germline, CDR1 is MDHEN and CDR2 is SYDVKM. Trimming removed 8 bases from V and 5 bases from J, with 18 bases in between. This CDR3 has 14 amino acids.